The present T cell receptor beta chain was sequenced within a study of T cells in Graves' hyperthyroidism and ophthalmopathy. Findings of the study overall: Ophthalmopathy was distinguished from stable hyperthyroidism by 13 V-J signatures. For ophthalmopathy, model prediction preceded onset by a median 6.5 months.

Trimming shortened V by 1 base and J by 6 bases, and 10 bases separated the two germline ends. Germline CDR1 is LGHDT and CDR2 is YNNKEL (reference sequence). The CDR3 sequence is 14 residues long. A word on this clonotype: Its antigen is as yet unknown.

The source material, RNA transcripts, was used to amplify TCR beta CDR3 regions. The primer set for the first-round RT-PCR of the TCR CDR3 was HTBI. TCRdb processed the multiplex PCR reads anew with MiXCR; each CDR3 protein has one entry. The profile shows 490,000 or so distinct CDR3 sequences, less than 20% of them singletons. The V and J genes are TRBV3-1 and TRBJ1-3; D gene unclear. Specimen: blood. The clonotype originates from a man aged 40-50 years with Graves' ophthalmopathy. CDR3 sequence reads: CASSQGLRENTIYF. The CDR3 DNA is TGTGCCAGCAGCCAAGGATTACGGGAAAACACCATATATTTT. Variable domain in full (rest from reference TRBV3-1 and TRBJ1-3): DTAVSQTPKYLVTQMGNDKSIKCEQNLGHDTMYWYKQDSKKFLKIMFSYNNKELIINETVPNRFSPKSPDKAHLNLHINSLELGDSAVYFCASSQGLRENTIYFGEGSWLTVV.